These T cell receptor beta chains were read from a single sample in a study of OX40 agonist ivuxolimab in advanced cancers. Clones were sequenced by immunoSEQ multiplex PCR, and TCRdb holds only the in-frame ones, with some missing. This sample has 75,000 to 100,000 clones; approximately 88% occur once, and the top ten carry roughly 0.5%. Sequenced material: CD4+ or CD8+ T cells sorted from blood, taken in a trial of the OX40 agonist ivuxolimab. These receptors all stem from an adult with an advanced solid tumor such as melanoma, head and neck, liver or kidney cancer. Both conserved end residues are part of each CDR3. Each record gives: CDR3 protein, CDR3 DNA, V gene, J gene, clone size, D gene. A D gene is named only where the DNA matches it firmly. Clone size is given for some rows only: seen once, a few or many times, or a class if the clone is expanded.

CDR3 protein: CASSGRTAEDTQYF
CDR3 DNA: TGTGCCAGCAGCGGGCGGACGGCGGAAGATACGCAGTATTTT
V gene: TRBV9
J gene: TRBJ2-3
clone size: .
D gene: .

CDR3 protein: CASSALYGSDTQYF
CDR3 DNA: TGTGCCAGCAGTGCTCTCTATGGTTCGGATACGCAGTATTTT
V gene: TRBV27
J gene: TRBJ2-3
clone size: .
D gene: .

CDR3 protein: CASRPPINQETQYF
CDR3 DNA: TGTGCCAGCAGACCTCCAATAAACCAAGAGACCCAGTACTTC
V gene: TRBV6-6
J gene: TRBJ2-5
clone size: once
D gene: .

CDR3 protein: CASSAGQLYSNQPQHF
CDR3 DNA: TGTGCCAGCTCCGCGGGACAGTTGTATAGCAATCAGCCCCAGCATTTT
V gene: TRBV18
J gene: TRBJ1-5
clone size: .
D gene: TRBD1

CDR3 protein: CASSLGGTGDYGYTF
CDR3 DNA: TGTGCCAGCAGTTTAGGAGGGACAGGGGACTATGGCTACACCTTC
V gene: TRBV28
J gene: TRBJ1-2
clone size: .
D gene: TRBD1

CDR3 protein: CASSEGQGTDTQYF
CDR3 DNA: TGCGCCAGCAGTGAGGGACAGGGGACAGATACGCAGTATTTT
V gene: TRBV10-1
J gene: TRBJ2-3
clone size: .
D gene: TRBD1

CDR3 protein: CASMRGGEYTGELFF
CDR3 DNA: TGTGCCAGCATGCGAGGAGGGGAATACACCGGGGAGCTGTTTTTT
V gene: TRBV9
J gene: TRBJ2-2
clone size: .
D gene: .

CDR3 protein: CASSPLAGGEQYF
CDR3 DNA: TGTGCCAGCTCACCACTTGCCGGGGGCGAGCAGTACTTC
V gene: TRBV18
J gene: TRBJ2-7
clone size: once
D gene: .

CDR3 protein: CASSKRQGASQPQHF
CDR3 DNA: TGTGCCAGCAGCAAAAGACAGGGGGCGTCTCAGCCCCAGCATTTT
V gene: TRBV28
J gene: TRBJ1-5
clone size: once
D gene: TRBD1

CDR3 protein: CASSVDSNTGELFF
CDR3 DNA: TGTGCCAGCAGCGTAGACAGTAACACCGGGGAGCTGTTTTTT
V gene: TRBV9
J gene: TRBJ2-2
clone size: .
D gene: .

CDR3 protein: CASSLEGGPGAQYF
CDR3 DNA: TGTGCCAGCAGCTTAGAGGGCGGCCCCGGGGCCCAGTACTTC
V gene: TRBV7-2
J gene: TRBJ2-5
clone size: .
D gene: .

CDR3 protein: CASSRVSLSYEQYF
CDR3 DNA: TGTGCCAGCAGTCGGGTCTCTCTTTCCTACGAGCAGTACTTC
V gene: TRBV6-1
J gene: TRBJ2-7
clone size: .
D gene: .

CDR3 protein: CASSQNLGVNEQFF
CDR3 DNA: TGCGCCAGCAGCCAGAACCTTGGGGTCAATGAGCAGTTCTTC
V gene: TRBV4-3
J gene: TRBJ2-1
clone size: .
D gene: .

CDR3 protein: CASSHPDNEKLFF
CDR3 DNA: TGTGCCAGCAGCCACCCGGATAATGAAAAACTGTTTTTT
V gene: TRBV11-1
J gene: TRBJ1-4
clone size: .
D gene: .

CDR3 protein: CASSIDGTVGELFF
CDR3 DNA: TGTGCCAGTAGTATAGATGGGACAGTAGGGGAGCTGTTTTTT
V gene: TRBV19
J gene: TRBJ2-2
clone size: .
D gene: TRBD1

CDR3 protein: CASSHRGEKLFF
CDR3 DNA: TGTGCCAGCAGCCACCGGGGGGAAAAACTGTTTTTT
V gene: TRBV14
J gene: TRBJ1-4
clone size: .
D gene: .

CDR3 protein: CASSLVSGQGYTF
CDR3 DNA: TGTGCCAGCAGCTTAGTTTCGGGACAGGGCTACACCTTC
V gene: TRBV7-3
J gene: TRBJ1-2
clone size: .
D gene: TRBD1

CDR3 protein: CASFMGGQETQYF
CDR3 DNA: TGTGCCAGCTTTATGGGCGGTCAAGAGACCCAGTACTTC
V gene: TRBV2
J gene: TRBJ2-5
clone size: .
D gene: .

CDR3 protein: CASSTRKGGRVYEQYF
CDR3 DNA: TGTGCCAGCAGCACCAGAAAGGGGGGCAGGGTCTACGAGCAGTACTTC
V gene: TRBV5-4
J gene: TRBJ2-7
clone size: once
D gene: .

CDR3 protein: CASSVGTGTNTEAFF
CDR3 DNA: TGTGCCAGCAGCGTAGGGACAGGGACGAACACTGAAGCTTTCTTT
V gene: TRBV9
J gene: TRBJ1-1
clone size: .
D gene: TRBD1

CDR3 protein: CASSTGTGTGDGAFF
CDR3 DNA: TGTGCCAGCAGCACTGGAACCGGGACAGGGGACGGAGCTTTCTTT
V gene: TRBV11-2
J gene: TRBJ1-1
clone size: .
D gene: TRBD1

CDR3 protein: CASSRDRDTKNQETQYF
CDR3 DNA: TGTGCCAGCTCACGCGACCGGGACACCAAGAACCAAGAGACCCAGTACTTC
V gene: TRBV18
J gene: TRBJ2-5
clone size: .
D gene: .

CDR3 protein: CASSSPKGSTDTQYF
CDR3 DNA: TGTGCCAGCAGCTCGCCCAAGGGGAGCACAGATACGCAGTATTTT
V gene: TRBV7-2
J gene: TRBJ2-3
clone size: .
D gene: .

CDR3 protein: CASRVTTDIYGYTF
CDR3 DNA: TGTGCCAGCAGGGTTACAACAGATATCTATGGCTACACCTTC
V gene: TRBV28
J gene: TRBJ1-2
clone size: .
D gene: .

CDR3 protein: CASSLGWLNTEAFF
CDR3 DNA: TGTGCCAGCAGCTTGGGGTGGCTGAACACTGAAGCTTTCTTT
V gene: TRBV5-6
J gene: TRBJ1-1
clone size: .
D gene: .

CDR3 protein: CASSAQGEGNQPQHF
CDR3 DNA: TGTGCCAGCAGTGCCCAGGGAGAGGGCAATCAGCCCCAGCATTTT
V gene: TRBV2
J gene: TRBJ1-5
clone size: .
D gene: .

CDR3 protein: CASSFPTGGSEKLFF
CDR3 DNA: TGTGCCAGCAGTTTCCCGACAGGGGGTTCTGAAAAACTGTTTTTT
V gene: TRBV28
J gene: TRBJ1-4
clone size: .
D gene: TRBD1

CDR3 protein: CASSTGQGDGYTF
CDR3 DNA: TGTGCCAGCAGTACGGGACAGGGTGATGGCTACACCTTC
V gene: TRBV13
J gene: TRBJ1-2
clone size: .
D gene: TRBD1

CDR3 protein: CASSRSGAGEQYF
CDR3 DNA: TGCGCCAGCTCGCGATCCGGGGCGGGCGAGCAGTACTTC
V gene: TRBV10-2
J gene: TRBJ2-7
clone size: .
D gene: .

CDR3 protein: CASSLEHTQYF
CDR3 DNA: TGTGCCAGCAGCTTAGAGCATACGCAGTATTTT
V gene: TRBV7-8
J gene: TRBJ2-3
clone size: .
D gene: .

CDR3 protein: CASSLVSVEEETQYF
CDR3 DNA: TGCGCCAGCAGCTTGGTGTCCGTGGAGGAAGAGACCCAGTACTTC
V gene: TRBV5-1
J gene: TRBJ2-5
clone size: .
D gene: .

CDR3 protein: CASKREVNTEAFF
CDR3 DNA: TGTGCCAGCAAGCGGGAGGTGAACACTGAAGCTTTCTTT
V gene: TRBV9
J gene: TRBJ1-1
clone size: .
D gene: .

CDR3 protein: CASSQSDRGNEKLFF
CDR3 DNA: TGCGCCAGCAGCCAATCAGACAGGGGGAATGAAAAACTGTTTTTT
V gene: TRBV4-1
J gene: TRBJ1-4
clone size: .
D gene: TRBD1

CDR3 protein: CASSVDSNTEAFF
CDR3 DNA: TGTGCCAGCAGCGTAGATTCGAACACTGAAGCTTTCTTT
V gene: TRBV9
J gene: TRBJ1-1
clone size: .
D gene: .

CDR3 protein: CASSTAPRETQYF
CDR3 DNA: TGTGCCAGCAGTACCGCCCCCAGGGAGACCCAGTACTTC
V gene: TRBV2
J gene: TRBJ2-5
clone size: .
D gene: .

CDR3 protein: CASSLNNCSGGILSYNEQFF
CDR3 DNA: TGTGCCAGCAGCTTAAATAACTGTAGTGGGGGGATCCTCTCCTACAATGAGCAGTTCTTC
V gene: TRBV7-7
J gene: TRBJ2-1
clone size: .
D gene: .

CDR3 protein: CASSSGQGLWETQYF
CDR3 DNA: TGCGCCAGCAGCTCCGGACAGGGCTTGTGGGAGACCCAGTACTTC
V gene: TRBV4-1
J gene: TRBJ2-5
clone size: .
D gene: TRBD1

CDR3 protein: CASSLVPGQVNYGYTF
CDR3 DNA: TGTGCCAGCAGCTTAGTCCCTGGACAGGTCAACTATGGCTACACCTTC
V gene: TRBV7-2
J gene: TRBJ1-2
clone size: .
D gene: TRBD1

CDR3 protein: CASSREDTQYF
CDR3 DNA: TGCGCCAGCAGCCGCGAGGATACGCAGTATTTT
V gene: TRBV5-1
J gene: TRBJ2-3
clone size: .
D gene: .

CDR3 protein: CASSPGHSLDF
CDR3 DNA: TGTGCCAGCTCACCGGGTCACAGCTTAGATTTT
V gene: TRBV18
J gene: TRBJ1-3
clone size: .
D gene: .

CDR3 protein: CASTTTGTAPGDSNQPQHF
CDR3 DNA: TGTGCCAGCACCACGACCGGGACTGCCCCGGGAGATAGCAATCAGCCCCAGCATTTT
V gene: TRBV5-5
J gene: TRBJ1-5
clone size: .
D gene: .

CDR3 protein: CASSPGRPGSPLHF
CDR3 DNA: TGTGCCAGCAGCCCAGGGCGTCCGGGCTCACCCCTCCACTTT
V gene: TRBV11-2
J gene: TRBJ1-6
clone size: .
D gene: .

CDR3 protein: CASSLGGTGANVLTF
CDR3 DNA: TGCGCCAGCAGCTTGGGTGGGACTGGGGCCAACGTCCTGACTTTC
V gene: TRBV5-1
J gene: TRBJ2-6
clone size: .
D gene: .

CDR3 protein: CASSEGRNTGELFF
CDR3 DNA: TGTGCCAGCAGTGAGGGGAGGAACACCGGGGAGCTGTTTTTT
V gene: TRBV2
J gene: TRBJ2-2
clone size: .
D gene: .

CDR3 protein: CASSPDAGNTIYF
CDR3 DNA: TGTGCCAGCTCACCAGACGCTGGAAACACCATATATTTT
V gene: TRBV18
J gene: TRBJ1-3
clone size: .
D gene: .

CDR3 protein: CASSDGLAGNTGELFF
CDR3 DNA: TGTGCCAGCAGTGATGGACTAGCGGGGAACACCGGGGAGCTGTTTTTT
V gene: TRBV2
J gene: TRBJ2-2
clone size: .
D gene: TRBD2

CDR3 protein: CASSEYEGASSTEAFF
CDR3 DNA: TGTGCCAGCAGTGAATATGAGGGGGCCAGTAGCACTGAAGCTTTCTTT
V gene: TRBV25-1
J gene: TRBJ1-1
clone size: .
D gene: TRBD1

CDR3 protein: CASSSTGYNSPLHF
CDR3 DNA: TGTGCCAGCAGTTCTACAGGGTATAATTCACCCCTCCACTTT
V gene: TRBV6-5
J gene: TRBJ1-6
clone size: .
D gene: .

CDR3 protein: CASSENTQGRAFF
CDR3 DNA: TGCGCCAGCAGTGAAAACACCCAGGGGAGGGCTTTCTTT
V gene: TRBV10-1
J gene: TRBJ1-1
clone size: .
D gene: .

CDR3 protein: CASSEGQEYDNEQFF
CDR3 DNA: TGCGCCAGCAGTGAGGGACAGGAATACGACAATGAGCAGTTCTTC
V gene: TRBV10-1
J gene: TRBJ2-1
clone size: .
D gene: TRBD1

CDR3 protein: CASSLAGTSLAGEQFF
CDR3 DNA: TGTGCCAGCAGCTTAGCGGGGACTAGTCTCGCCGGTGAGCAGTTCTTC
V gene: TRBV7-8
J gene: TRBJ2-1
clone size: .
D gene: TRBD2

CDR3 protein: CASSKLPPRGREETQYF
CDR3 DNA: TGTGCCAGCAGCAAACTCCCGCCTCGGGGGAGGGAAGAGACCCAGTACTTC
V gene: TRBV21-1
J gene: TRBJ2-5
clone size: .
D gene: .

CDR3 protein: CASSVGRQTNEKLFF
CDR3 DNA: TGTGCCAGCAGCGTAGGGCGCCAGACTAATGAAAAACTGTTTTTT
V gene: TRBV9
J gene: TRBJ1-4
clone size: .
D gene: .

CDR3 protein: CAGSFGDSYTDTQYF
CDR3 DNA: TGTGCCGGCAGCTTTGGGGACAGCTACACAGATACGCAGTATTTT
V gene: TRBV5-5
J gene: TRBJ2-3
clone size: .
D gene: TRBD1

CDR3 protein: CATLTGSSGNTIYF
CDR3 DNA: TGTGCCACCCTCACAGGGTCCTCTGGAAACACCATATATTTT
V gene: TRBV6-6
J gene: TRBJ1-3
clone size: .
D gene: .

CDR3 protein: CASSLRAAYEQYF
CDR3 DNA: TGTGCCAGCAGCTTAAGGGCCGCATACGAGCAGTACTTC
V gene: TRBV5-6
J gene: TRBJ2-7
clone size: .
D gene: .

CDR3 protein: CASSPRGNAREDEQFF
CDR3 DNA: TGTGCCAGCAGCCCACGTGGGAACGCCCGGGAGGATGAGCAGTTCTTC
V gene: TRBV5-5
J gene: TRBJ2-1
clone size: .
D gene: TRBD2

CDR3 protein: CASSKTGTGWYEQYF
CDR3 DNA: TGTGCCAGCAGTAAAACCGGGACAGGCTGGTACGAGCAGTACTTC
V gene: TRBV6-5
J gene: TRBJ2-7
clone size: .
D gene: TRBD1

CDR3 protein: CASSSDPNQPQHF
CDR3 DNA: TGCGCCAGCAGCTCGGACCCGAATCAGCCCCAGCATTTT
V gene: TRBV5-1
J gene: TRBJ1-5
clone size: .
D gene: .

CDR3 protein: CASSMIGGRKDTEAFF
CDR3 DNA: TGTGCCAGTAGTATGATCGGGGGGCGAAAGGACACTGAAGCTTTCTTT
V gene: TRBV19
J gene: TRBJ1-1
clone size: .
D gene: .